The 13 T cell receptor beta chains below come from one sample, sequenced in a study of beta chain features in type 1 diabetes. Investigators reverse transcribed all isolated RNA, so they sequenced expressed TCRB transcripts. TCRdb keeps only in-frame clones here, not all; method: immunoSEQ multiplex PCR. This table has under 250,000 clones, approximately 11% appearing once. Material: central memory CD4+ T cells from blood. The receptor set was obtained from a young man in good health.

This clone was seen ten or more times. The chain links TRBV29-1 to TRBJ2-7, with D unclear. Germline V gene sequence: CDR1 SQVTM, CDR2 ANQGSEA. The V and J ends lost 6 bases and 3 bases respectively, with 18 bases between them. The CDR3 extends over 14 amino acids. The CDR3: CSVGPGPTSYEQYF. DNA of the CDR3: TGCAGCGTCGGACCCGGACCCACCAGCTACGAGCAGTACTTC.

This clone was recorded a few times. The chain uses TRBV6-5 and TRBJ2-1; tentative D call: TRBD2 (5 bases). V dropped 6 bases and J dropped 0 bases, with 12 bases sitting between them. This CDR3 region has 15 residues. Germline-derived CDR1 and CDR2 are MNHEY and SVGAGI. CDR3 region: CASRGDYASYNEQFF. The CDR3 nucleotides are TGTGCCAGCAGGGGAGACTACGCCTCCTACAATGAGCAGTTCTTC.

A word on this clone: Other DNA variants within this sample encode the same CDR3. The rearrangement joins TRBV5-6 to TRBJ2-2; D remains unclear. Germline values: CDR1 SGHDT, CDR2 YYEEEE. The V end lost 2 bases, the J end lost 2 bases, and 7 bases lay between the germline ends. The CDR3 contains 14 residues. The CDR3 bases are TGTGCCAGCAGCTTAGGCCCTAACACCGGGGAGCTGTTTTTT. It is translated as CASSLGPNTGELFF.

This clone was found many times. V and J are TRBV30 and TRBJ2-7, with D maybe TRBD1 (5 bases). The V end was cut by 0 bases, the J end by 7 bases, with 7 bases between. The germline gives CDR1 GTSNPN, CDR2 SVGIG (reference sequence). The CDR3 totals 11 residues. Here the CDR3 reads CAWSVHREQYF. The CDR3 DNA is TGTGCCTGGAGTGTACACAGGGAGCAGTACTTC.

This clone was seen ten or more times. The rearrangement uses TRBV10-1 and TRBJ2-2, with TRBD2 identical over 11 bases. Germline-derived CDR1 and CDR2 are WNHNN and SYGVQD (reference sequence). This CDR3 spans 17 amino acids. Trimming took 10 bases from V and 5 from J; bases not matched to a gene: 15. CDR3 sequence reads: CATPTSGKGVRTGELFF. Here the CDR3 DNA reads TGCGCCACCCCGACTAGCGGGAAGGGTGTCAGAACCGGGGAGCTGTTTTTT.

This clone was detected only a few times. This CDR3 is also generated by other DNA sequences in the sample. V is TRBV29-1 and J is TRBJ2-5; a possible D gene is TRBD1 (6 bases). This CDR3 region has 12 residues. V lost 6 bases and J 1 base, leaving 9 bases between the germline ends. Germline assignment: CDR1 SQVTM and CDR2 ANQGSEA. CDR3 residues: CSVLTGQETQYF. The CDR3 DNA sequence: TGCAGCGTATTGACAGGCCAAGAGACCCAGTACTTC.

V and J are TRBV30 and TRBJ1-1; TRBD1 aligns across 11 bases. Per the germline V gene, CDR1 is GTSNPN and CDR2 is SVGIG (reference sequence). The CDR3 contains 12 residues. Trimming cost V 8 bases and J 4 bases; bases outside gene matches: 3. The CDR3: CAGQGAVTEAFF. Written as DNA, the CDR3 is TGTGCCGGACAGGGGGCGGTCACTGAAGCTTTCTTT.

The gene calls are TRBV6-6 and TRBJ2-1; tentatively, D is TRBD2 (6 bases). The germline CDR1 and CDR2 sequences are MNHNY and SVGAGI (reference sequence). Trimming stripped 11 bases from V and 0 bases from J, with 17 bases between. The CDR3 runs to 15 residues. The CDR3 here is CAGGTAKGSYNEQFF. CDR3 coding DNA: TGTGCCGGCGGGACGGCCAAGGGCTCCTACAATGAGCAGTTCTTC.

The CDR3 DNA follows: TGTGCCAGCAGCTTTGGACTTACGAACACCGGGGAGCTGTTTTTT. Protein product: CASSFGLTNTGELFF. The V call is TRBV5-4, the J call TRBJ2-2, with a possible D match to TRBD2 (5 bases). Germline CDR1 is SGHNT and CDR2 is YYREEE (reference sequence). The CDR3 is 15 residues long. Trimming took off 2 bases at V and 0 bases at J, with 8 bases between the two ends.

The chain recombines TRBV20-1 with TRBJ2-3; no definite D call. The CDR3 loop spans 11 amino acids. Per germline, CDR1 DFQATT and CDR2 SNEGSKA (reference sequence). Trimming stripped 8 bases from V and 2 bases from J, with 8 bases between. CDR3 residues: CSTLFTDTQYF. CDR3 nucleotide sequence: TGCAGTACCTTATTCACAGATACGCAGTATTTT.

This clone has just a few counts. DNA of the CDR3: TGTGCCAGCAGTTACACCTACAGCCCGGGGGAGACCCAGTACTTC. Residues: CASSYTYSPGETQYF. The chain links TRBV6-6 to TRBJ2-5, with D possibly TRBD2 on 5 matching bases. The germline V gene encodes CDR1 MNHNY and CDR2 SVGAGI (reference sequence). This CDR3 spans 15 amino acids. V shed 2 bases and J shed 5 bases, with 15 bases lying between them.

The rearrangement links TRBV28 to TRBJ1-2, with 8 bases that match TRBD1. Germline-derived CDR1 and CDR2 are MDHEN and SYDVKM. The CDR3 has 15 residues. Losses at the gene ends were 6 bases for V and 8 bases for J; bases not matched to a gene: 14. Here the CDR3 DNA reads TGTGCCAGCAGCCGCGTCCCAGGGGGCGCGGAGGGCTACACCTTC. Amino acids: CASSRVPGGAEGYTF.

In this sample, this clone turned up a few times. V and J are TRBV14 and TRBJ2-5; D not certain. CDR1 and CDR2 from the germline V gene are SGHDN and FVKESK. This CDR3 spans 13 amino acids. Trimming left V 0 bases short and J 5 bases short, with 7 bases between. The CDR3 loop reads CASSQDSRETQYF. DNA for the CDR3: TGTGCCAGCAGCCAAGATTCCAGGGAGACCCAGTACTTC. The complete variable domain, with remaining parts taken from reference TRBV14 and TRBJ2-5, reads EAGVTQFPSHSVIEKGQTVTLRCDPISGHDNLYWYRRVMGKEIKFLLHFVKESKQDESGMPNNRFLAERTGGTYSTLKVQPAELEDSGVYFCASSQDSRETQYFGPGTRLLVL.